This TCR beta chain was identified in a study of neoadjuvant anti-PD-1 for oral cavity cancer (dated by TCRdb to the early 2020s). The study in broad terms: Patients mostly received three to four biweekly doses of nivolumab at 3 mg/kg before curative-intent surgical resection. Responders were defined as patients with complete response, partial response or stable disease by RECIST 1.1; non-responders were defined as patients with progression. Patients who did not progress were given a fourth nivolumab dose at about day 43 and had definitive surgical resection on days 50-56. The parent correlative cohort included about a dozen patients, with an approximately 34% response rate. Beyond this particular receptor, the publication reports: Only a few patients per response group were included in the TCR analyses, and the authors called for validation in larger cohorts. Greater tumor shrinkage correlated with larger post-treatment sizes of preexisting intratumoral clones, which suggests that expansion of preexisting clones contributed to response. Higher pretreatment blood TCRbeta clonality and lower post-treatment tumor TCRbeta clonality were correlated with higher pretreatment blood Treg/Th17 ratios.

The time point label for this specimen denotes: after neoadjuvant nivolumab, at surgical resection. The patients had newly diagnosed stage II-IVA oral cavity squamous cell carcinoma and had not received any prior systemic or radiation treatment. Everyone in the cohort had locally advanced, HPV-negative oral cavity squamous cell carcinoma. The samples were drawn from a longitudinal correlative study tied to a single-arm phase II trial testing neoadjuvant nivolumab in oral cavity squamous cell carcinoma. Genomic DNA-based TCRbeta sequencing was performed on subject-matched pre- and post-treatment PBMCs and tumors from three responders and three non-responders. For tumor tissue, genomic DNA extraction relied on the Maxwell RSC DNA from Tissue kit. Survey sequencing of tumors used two replicates per sample, and the tumor libraries mostly started from approximately 5 ug of input genomic DNA. The immunoSEQ hsTCRbeta kit was used to prepare TCRbeta libraries, following the manufacturer's instructions. The finished libraries were brought together in one pool at approximately 3.2 nM, which was then read using an Illumina NovaSeq 6000 S4 flow cell. The study's processing was this. The immunoSEQ Analyzer handled quality control and preprocessing of the raw data. The analysis was restricted to productive rearrangements, with each unique CDR3 amino acid sequence defining a clonotype. Using the R package tcR, the researchers computed the Gini-Simpson index as their estimate of repertoire clonality. Gini indices were compared with Student's t test, and associations with tumor size change were assessed by Pearson correlation. As stored in TCRdb, this immuneACCESS dataset retains in-frame rearrangements with V and J assigned. A fraction of the clones does not appear; measured against another copy, unresolved V genes explain less than half of the discrepancy, and the remainder lacks a known reason. That table supplies the V and J calls and clone size; D and trimming were determined from the DNA. Counted in this sample were under 6,000 clones; about 60% of them appeared once. About 8% of the sample lies in the top ten.

Note on this clone: Its antigen is unknown. No base-level quality is on record; no much larger clone is a single base apart.

CDR1 and CDR2, looked up from the germline V gene, are KGHSH and LQKENI. CDR3 length: 16 amino acids, cysteine to phenylalanine. Just CDR3 DNA is preserved here, 48 bases in frame from base 1. V lost 7 bases and J lost 4 bases, and the count of bases not matched to a germline gene is 9. The sequence was obtained from a person aged 40 to 85 with oral cavity squamous cell carcinoma. Recombination joined TRBV18 with TRBJ1-4, and 10 junctional nucleotides match TRBD1. The input for sequencing was tumor tissue, taken after nivolumab (anti-PD-1) treatment. In nucleotides, the sequence is TGTGCCAGCTTACTACGGACAGGGGGACTTAATGAAAAACTGTTTTTT. Translated, it reads CASLLRTGGLNEKLFF.